What follows is one T cell receptor (beta chain) and its context. The method was immunoSEQ multiplex PCR; TCRdb's version includes in-frame clones alone and lacks a portion of them. The sample shows over 200,000 clones, around 90% of them seen only once. The CDR3 has 15 amino acids. Germline CDR1 and CDR2: SGHVS and FNYEAQ. Trimming left V 2 bases short and J 0 bases short, with 9 bases between. This sample is drawn from a study of blood T cell repertoires in COVID-19. As for the study in general: Material from acute and convalescent COVID-19 was sourced from the United States, Italy and Spain. Sample material is recorded as cDNA or gDNA derived from T cells, B-cell-depleted T cells, or PBMCs.

Cohorts were assigned according to the clinical history that participants reported. The chain uses TRBV7-6 and TRBJ2-3, with D possibly matching TRBD1 (5 bases). The material sequenced was PBMCs or T cells enriched from blood (not recorded which). The origin of this receptor is a young man who had been exposed to COVID-19. In nucleotides, the CDR3 is TGTGCCAGCAGCTTAATCAGGGCTAGCACAGATACGCAGTATTTT. Translated, it gives CASSLIRASTDTQYF.